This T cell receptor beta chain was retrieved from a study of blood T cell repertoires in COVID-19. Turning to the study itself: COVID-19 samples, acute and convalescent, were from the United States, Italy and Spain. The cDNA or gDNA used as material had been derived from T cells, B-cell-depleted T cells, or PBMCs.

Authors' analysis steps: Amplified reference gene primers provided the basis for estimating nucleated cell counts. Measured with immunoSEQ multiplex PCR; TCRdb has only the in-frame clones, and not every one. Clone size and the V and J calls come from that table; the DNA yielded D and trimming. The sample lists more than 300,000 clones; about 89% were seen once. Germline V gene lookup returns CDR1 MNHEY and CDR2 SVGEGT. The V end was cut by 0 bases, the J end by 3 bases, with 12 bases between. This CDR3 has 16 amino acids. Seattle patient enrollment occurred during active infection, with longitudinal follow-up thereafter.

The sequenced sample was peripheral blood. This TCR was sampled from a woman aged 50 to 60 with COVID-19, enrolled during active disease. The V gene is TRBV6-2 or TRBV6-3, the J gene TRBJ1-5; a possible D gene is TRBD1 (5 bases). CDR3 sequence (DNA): TGTGCCAGCAGTTACTCATTGGGACTGGACAATCAGCCCCAGCATTTT. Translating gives CASSYSLGLDNQPQHF.